One sample yielded the 2 T cell receptor beta chains listed below, sequenced in a study of blood T cell repertoires in COVID-19. Clones were read by immunoSEQ multiplex PCR, and TCRdb kept only the in-frame ones, dropping some. The sample shows tens of thousands of clones, about 90% of them seen only once. The source material was peripheral blood. All receptors come from a man aged 50 or older with active COVID-19.

The V and J genes are TRBV19 and TRBJ1-4; 7 nucleotides match TRBD1. The CDR3 is made up of 13 amino acids. Looked up from germline, CDR1 is LNHDA and CDR2 is SQIVND (reference sequence). Trimming cost V 2 bases and J 15 bases; bases outside gene matches: 9. This CDR3 reads CASSIFTGDVLFF. The CDR3 DNA sequence: TGTGCCAGTAGTATATTTACAGGGGACGTATTGTTTTTT.

This chain uses TRBV7-3 with TRBJ1-1; D ambiguous. This CDR3 is 12 amino acids long. The germline gives CDR1 SGHTA, CDR2 FQGTGA. Trimming took off 5 bases at V and 6 bases at J, with 10 bases between the two ends. CDR3 region: CASSPDGSEAFF. Here the CDR3 DNA reads TGTGCCAGCAGCCCAGATGGCTCTGAAGCTTTCTTT.